A single sample gave rise to the 4 T cell receptor beta chains below, sequenced in a study of T cell repertoires in cytomegalovirus infection (dated by TCRdb to about 2019). Sequencing used an Illumina HiSeq 1500. TCRdb passed the public sequencing reads through fastp at Q25 and MiXCR, retaining productive beta sequences. Each entry merges the rows of one CDR3 protein and shows their most common DNA and genes. In all, the sample holds around 550,000 distinct CDR3 sequences, and 26% of those were seen once. Clones ranked in the top ten supply less than 15% of the sample. The sequenced material came from PBMCs. The source of these receptors is a human donor in good health (CMV status not recorded). Some clones in this sample may be carry-over from other donors' samples.

This clonotype was counted at least ten times. This chain uses TRBV7-2 with TRBJ2-5, with D perhaps matching TRBD1 or TRBD2 (5 bases each). CDR1 and CDR2 from the germline V gene are SGHTA and FQGNSA. V dropped 7 bases and J dropped 2 bases, with 11 bases sitting between them. This CDR3 has 13 amino acids. The CDR3 nucleotides are TGTGCCAGCACGGGACCCAGACAAGAGACCCAGTACTTC. It codes for CASTGPRQETQYF.

The chain joins TRBV5-5 to TRBJ2-1; D is perhaps TRBD1 (5 bases). The CDR3 is made up of 15 amino acids. Per the germline V gene, CDR1 is SGHKS and CDR2 is YYEKEE (reference sequence). The V gene lost 4 bases and the J gene lost 2 bases, with 13 bases spanning the gap. The CDR3 protein is CASSPLWGTYNEQFF. The CDR3 nucleotides read TGTGCCAGCAGCCCCCTCTGGGGCACCTACAATGAGCAGTTCTTC. Complete variable domain (other parts from reference TRBV5-5 and TRBJ2-1): DAGVTQSPTHLIKTRGQQVTLRCSPISGHKSVSWYQQVLGQGPQFIFQYYEKEERGRGNFPDRFSARQFPNYSSELNVNALLLGDSALYLCASSPLWGTYNEQFFGPGTRLTVL.

This clonotype was seen a few times. This chain links TRBV7-8 with TRBJ2-7; 8 bases are shared with TRBD2. The CDR3 is 16 amino acids. Germline V gene sequence: CDR1 SGHVS, CDR2 FQNEAQ. V shed 1 base and J 4 bases; nucleotides not matched to a gene: 9. The DNA of the CDR3 is TGTGCCAGCAGCTTAGACATACGGGAGGGCACGTACGAGCAGTACTTC. Its protein is CASSLDIREGTYEQYF. Complete variable domain (other parts from reference TRBV7-8 and TRBJ2-7): GAGVSQSPRYKVAKRGQDVALRCDPISGHVSLFWYQQALGQGPEFLTYFQNEAQLDKSGLPSDRFFAERPEGSVSTLKIQRTQQEDSAVYLCASSLDIREGTYEQYFGPGTRLTVT.

The rearrangement uses TRBV27 and TRBJ1-3, with TRBD1 matching 9 bases. V was clipped by 5 bases and J by 3 bases; unmatched bases: 8. Germline V gene sequence: CDR1 MNHEY, CDR2 SMNVEV (reference sequence). There are 16 residues in the CDR3. In nucleotides, the CDR3 is TGTGCCAGCAGTCCCGCCCCGGGACAGGGTGGAAACACCATATATTTT. This encodes CASSPAPGQGGNTIYF.